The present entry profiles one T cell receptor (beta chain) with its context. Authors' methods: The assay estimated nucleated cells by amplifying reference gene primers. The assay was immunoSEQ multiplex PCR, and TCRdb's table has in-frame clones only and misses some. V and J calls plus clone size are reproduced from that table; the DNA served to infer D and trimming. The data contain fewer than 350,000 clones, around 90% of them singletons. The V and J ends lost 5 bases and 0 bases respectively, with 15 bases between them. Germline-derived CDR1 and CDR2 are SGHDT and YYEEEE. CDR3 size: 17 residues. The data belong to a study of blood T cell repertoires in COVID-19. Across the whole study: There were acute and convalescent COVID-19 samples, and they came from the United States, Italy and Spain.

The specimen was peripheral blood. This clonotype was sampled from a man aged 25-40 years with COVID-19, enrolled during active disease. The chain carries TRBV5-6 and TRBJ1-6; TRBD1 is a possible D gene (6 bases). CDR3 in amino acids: CASRGRGRDSYNSPLHF. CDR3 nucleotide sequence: TGTGCCAGCAGGGGCAGGGGCCGCGACTCCTATAATTCACCCCTCCACTTT.